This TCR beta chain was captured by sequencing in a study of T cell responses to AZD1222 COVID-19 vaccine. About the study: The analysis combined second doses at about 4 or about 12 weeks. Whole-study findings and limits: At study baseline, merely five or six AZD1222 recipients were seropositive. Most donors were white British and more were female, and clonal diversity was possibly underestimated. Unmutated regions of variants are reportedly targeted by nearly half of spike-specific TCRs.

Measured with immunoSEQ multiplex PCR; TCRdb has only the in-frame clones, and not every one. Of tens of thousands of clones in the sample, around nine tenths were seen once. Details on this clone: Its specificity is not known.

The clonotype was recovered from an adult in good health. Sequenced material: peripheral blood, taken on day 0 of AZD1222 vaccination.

The CDR3 spells CASRGTGPNYEQYF. The CDR3, as DNA: TGCGCCAGCAGGGGGACAGGACCTAACTACGAGCAGTACTTC. J is TRBJ2-7 and V is TRBV23-1; 8 nucleotides match TRBD1. TRBV23-1 is flagged as an ORF with uncertain function. The ends lost 6 bases at V and 3 bases at J; junction bases unmatched: 7. The CDR3 has 14 amino acids.